This T cell receptor beta chain was retrieved from a study of spatial heterogeneity in lung cancer. CDR3 length: 14 residues. CDR1 ENHRY and CDR2 SYGVKD come from the germline V gene. V lost 3 bases to trimming and J lost 1 base, with 10 bases between them. Time point noted: blood at routine non-recurrence follow-up after resection. TCRdb re-called the 5' RACE reads through MiXCR, storing one row per CDR3 protein. The sample includes about 94,000 distinct CDR3 sequences, approximately 19% of them seen just once. The sample in question was PBMCs, obtained at follow-up. V usage is TRBV10-3 and J usage is TRBJ2-7; possible D gene TRBD1, 5 bases. This receptor was identified in a male donor with early-stage non-small cell lung cancer. The CDR3 region is CAISEAGHSYEQYF. DNA for the CDR3: TGTGCCATCAGTGAAGCAGGACATTCCTACGAGCAGTACTTC.